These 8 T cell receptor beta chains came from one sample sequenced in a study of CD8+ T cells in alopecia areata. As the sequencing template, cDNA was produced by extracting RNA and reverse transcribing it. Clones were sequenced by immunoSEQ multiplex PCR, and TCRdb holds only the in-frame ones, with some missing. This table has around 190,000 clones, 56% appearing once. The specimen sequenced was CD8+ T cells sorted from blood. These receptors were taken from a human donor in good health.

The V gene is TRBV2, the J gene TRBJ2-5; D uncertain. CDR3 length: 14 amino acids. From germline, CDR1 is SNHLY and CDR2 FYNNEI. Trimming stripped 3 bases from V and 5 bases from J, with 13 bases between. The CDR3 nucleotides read TGTGCCAGCAGTGACGAGTCCATCGGGGAGACCCAGTACTTC. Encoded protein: CASSDESIGETQYF.

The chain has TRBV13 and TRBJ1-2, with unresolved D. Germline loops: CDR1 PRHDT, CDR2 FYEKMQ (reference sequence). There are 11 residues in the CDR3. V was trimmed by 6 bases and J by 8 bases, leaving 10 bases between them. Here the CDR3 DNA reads TGTGCCAGCAGTCGCAGAGAAGGCTACACCTTC. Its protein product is CASSRREGYTF.

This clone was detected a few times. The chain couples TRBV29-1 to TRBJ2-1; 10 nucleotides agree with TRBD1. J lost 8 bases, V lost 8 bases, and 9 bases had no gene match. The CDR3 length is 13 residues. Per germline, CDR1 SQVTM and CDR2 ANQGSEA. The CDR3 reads CSSRDRGWDEQFF. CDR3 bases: TGCAGCTCACGGGACAGGGGCTGGGATGAGCAGTTCTTC.

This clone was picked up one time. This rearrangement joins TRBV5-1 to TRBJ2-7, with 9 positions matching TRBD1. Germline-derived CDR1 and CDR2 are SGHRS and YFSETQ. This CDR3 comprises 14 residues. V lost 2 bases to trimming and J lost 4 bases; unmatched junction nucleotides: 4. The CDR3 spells CASSLTTGGYEQYF. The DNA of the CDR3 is TGCGCCAGCAGCTTAACGACAGGGGGATACGAGCAGTACTTC.

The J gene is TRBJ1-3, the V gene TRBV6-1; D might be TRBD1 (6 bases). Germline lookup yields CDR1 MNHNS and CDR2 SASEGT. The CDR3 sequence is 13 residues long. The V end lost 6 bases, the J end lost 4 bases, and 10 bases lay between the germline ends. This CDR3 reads CASRTGLGNTIYF. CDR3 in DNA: TGTGCCAGCAGAACAGGGTTGGGAAACACCATATATTTT.

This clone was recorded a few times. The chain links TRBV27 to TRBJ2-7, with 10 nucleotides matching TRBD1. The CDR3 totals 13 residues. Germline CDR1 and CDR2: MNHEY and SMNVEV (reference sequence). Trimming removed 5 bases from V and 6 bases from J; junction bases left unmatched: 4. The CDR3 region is CASSPGQGFEQYF. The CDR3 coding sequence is TGTGCCAGCAGTCCGGGACAGGGGTTCGAGCAGTACTTC.

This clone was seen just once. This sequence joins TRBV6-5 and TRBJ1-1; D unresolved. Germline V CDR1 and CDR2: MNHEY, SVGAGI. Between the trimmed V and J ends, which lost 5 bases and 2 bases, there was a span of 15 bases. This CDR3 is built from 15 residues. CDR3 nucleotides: TGTGCCAGCAGTCTAGCTCGGCCGTTAAACACTGAAGCTTTCTTT. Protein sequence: CASSLARPLNTEAFF.

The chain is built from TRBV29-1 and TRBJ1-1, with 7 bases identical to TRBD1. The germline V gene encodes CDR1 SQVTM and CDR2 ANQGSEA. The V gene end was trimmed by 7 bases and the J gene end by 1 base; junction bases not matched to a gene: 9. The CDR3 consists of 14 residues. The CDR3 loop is CSGDRTGENTEAFF. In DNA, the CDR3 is TGCAGCGGGGACCGGACAGGCGAGAACACTGAAGCTTTCTTT.